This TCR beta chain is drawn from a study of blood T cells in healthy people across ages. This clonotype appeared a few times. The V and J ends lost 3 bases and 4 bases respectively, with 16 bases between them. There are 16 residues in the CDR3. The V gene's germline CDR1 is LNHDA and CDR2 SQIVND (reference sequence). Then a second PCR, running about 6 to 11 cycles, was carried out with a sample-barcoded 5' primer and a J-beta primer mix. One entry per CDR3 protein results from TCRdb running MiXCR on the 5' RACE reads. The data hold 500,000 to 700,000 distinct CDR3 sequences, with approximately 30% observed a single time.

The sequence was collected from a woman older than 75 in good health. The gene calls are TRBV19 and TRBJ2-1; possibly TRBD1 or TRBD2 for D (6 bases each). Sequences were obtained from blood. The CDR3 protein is CASSMGGTPNYNEQFF. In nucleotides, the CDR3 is TGTGCCAGTAGTATGGGCGGGACACCGAATTACAATGAGCAGTTCTTC.